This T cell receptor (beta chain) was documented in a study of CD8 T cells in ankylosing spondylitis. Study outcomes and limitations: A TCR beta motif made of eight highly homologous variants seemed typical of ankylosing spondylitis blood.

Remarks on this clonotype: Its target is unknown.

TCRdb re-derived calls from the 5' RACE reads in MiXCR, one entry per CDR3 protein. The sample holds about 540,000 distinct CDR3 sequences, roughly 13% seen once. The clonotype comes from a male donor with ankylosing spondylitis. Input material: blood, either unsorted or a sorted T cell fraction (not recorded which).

Here the CDR3 reads CASSPLNSNQPQHF. For the CDR3, the DNA is TGTGCCAGCAGCCCCCTAAATAGCAATCAGCCCCAGCATTTT. This chain connects TRBV3-1 to TRBJ1-5; D remains ambiguous. V was pared by 4 bases and J by 0 bases, with 7 bases between. This CDR3 spans 14 amino acids. CDR1 is LGHDT and CDR2 is YNNKEL in the germline V gene (reference sequence).